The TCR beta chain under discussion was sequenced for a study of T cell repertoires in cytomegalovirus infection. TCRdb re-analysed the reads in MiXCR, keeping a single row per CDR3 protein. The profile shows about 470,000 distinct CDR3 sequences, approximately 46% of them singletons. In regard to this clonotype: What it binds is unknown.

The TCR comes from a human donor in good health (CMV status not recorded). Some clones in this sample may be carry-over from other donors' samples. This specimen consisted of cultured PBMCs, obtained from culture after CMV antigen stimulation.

CDR3 coding DNA: TGTGCCAGCAGCCCCGCCGGGCGGGAGGCCGGAAATGAGCAGTTCTTC. Translating it yields CASSPAGREAGNEQFF. The gene calls are TRBV6-2 or TRBV6-3 and TRBJ2-1; 8 nucleotides agree with TRBD2. The CDR3 totals 16 residues. Trimming cost V 6 bases and J 7 bases; bases outside gene matches: 14. From germline, CDR1 is MNHEY and CDR2 SVGEGT.